This is a list of T cell receptor beta chains from one sample in a study of blood T cell repertoires in COVID-19. Sequencing used immunoSEQ multiplex PCR; TCRdb keeps in-frame clones, though not all of them. There are 200,000 to 250,000 clones in the sample; almost 85% occur only once, and roughly 8% lies in the top ten. The specimen sequenced was peripheral blood. These receptor sequences come from a woman aged 45-60 years with active or convalescent COVID-19. Each CDR3 is given with its conserved first and last residue. The order of the fields is V gene, J gene, clone size, D gene, CDR3 length, CDR3 DNA, CDR3 protein. D genes are given only for firm matches. Clone size is given for some rows only: seen once, a few or many times, or a class if the clone is expanded.

TRBV6-5	TRBJ2-3	.	.	14	TGTGCCAGCAGTCGGGACTCTAGTCGAGATACGCAGTATTTT	CASSRDSSRDTQYF
TRBV5-4	TRBJ1-6	few	TRBD1	14	TGTGCCAGCAGCGTGGGACAGGGCAATTCACCCCTCCACTTT	CASSVGQGNSPLHF
TRBV5-1	TRBJ1-1	.	.	13	TGCGCCAGCAGCTTCACATATAACACTGAAGCTTTCTTT	CASSFTYNTEAFF
TRBV6-1	TRBJ2-3	.	TRBD2	19	TGTGCCAGCAGTGAAGGAGGGGCGGGGGGATTGACTTTGCGGGATACGCAGTATTTT	CASSEGGAGGLTLRDTQYF
TRBV28	TRBJ1-1	.	.	15	TGTGCCAGCAGTTTAGGGAGGGTTGGGAACACTGAAGCTTTCTTT	CASSLGRVGNTEAFF
TRBV20-1	TRBJ1-1	.	.	11	TGCAGTGCTAGAGAGGGGAGTGAAGCTTTCTTT	CSAREGSEAFF
TRBV28	TRBJ2-5	once	.	16	TGTGCCAGCAGTTCGGCGAAGGGCACGGGGAGAGAGACCCAGTACTTC	CASSSAKGTGRETQYF
TRBV20-1	TRBJ2-7	.	TRBD2	15	TGCAGTGCCAGTGATAGCGGGTACCACTCCTACGAGCAGTACTTC	CSASDSGYHSYEQYF
TRBV3-1/TRBV3-2	TRBJ1-1	.	.	12	TGTGCCAGCAGCCAGGGAGTTTCTGAAGCTTTCTTT	CASSQGVSEAFF
TRBV6-4	TRBJ2-1	.	TRBD2	15	TGTGCCAGCAGCCCGGGTAGCGGGAGGGCTAATGAGCAGTTCTTC	CASSPGSGRANEQFF